Listed below are T cell receptor beta chains from one sample, sequenced in a study of shared clonotypes between healthy human individuals. Repertoires were generated with immunoSEQ multiplex PCR, while TCRdb's copy carries only in-frame clones and drops some. The table includes 2 million to 2.5 million clones, approximately 95% detected once. Sample: naive CD8+ T cells sorted from blood. These receptors originate from a man aged 18 to 35 in good health. CDR3s include the opening cysteine and the closing phenylalanine or tryptophan. The D gene is left open where the match is weak. Clone size is shown for a subset of rows, as once, few, many or a class of expanded clone.

j_gene | d_gene | v_gene | abundance | CDR3nt | CDR3aa
TRBJ2-1 | . | TRBV11-2 | . | TGTGCCAGCAGTTTAAGACGGGGGACCTCCTACAATGAGCAGTTCTTC | CASSLRRGTSYNEQFF
TRBJ2-2 | . | TRBV28 | . | TGTGCCAGCAGTTTTTACGGAGTGAACACCGGGGAGCTGTTTTTT | CASSFYGVNTGELFF
TRBJ2-4 | TRBD1 | TRBV5-6 | . | TGTGCCAGCAGCTTGGCACAGGGGGCGTTAGTTGACATTCAGTACTTC | CASSLAQGALVDIQYF
TRBJ2-7 | . | TRBV7-6 | . | TGTGCCAGCAGCTTAGGAGCCGGGAGCTCCTACGAGCAGTACTTC | CASSLGAGSSYEQYF
TRBJ2-3 | . | TRBV12-5 | . | TGTGCTAGTGGTTCCCCCTGGGGGGAGGGCACAGATACGCAGTATTTT | CASGSPWGEGTDTQYF
TRBJ2-1 | . | TRBV5-1 | . | TGCGCCAGCAGCCTATCCGGCGGGGGCCACGGTGAGCAGTTCTTC | CASSLSGGGHGEQFF
TRBJ1-2 | TRBD1 | TRBV2 | . | TGTGCCAGCAGTGATGATACAGGGGTGAACTATGGCTACACCTTC | CASSDDTGVNYGYTF
TRBJ2-1 | TRBD2 | TRBV4-3 | . | TGCGCCAGCAGCCAACTCACCGGGACTAATTACAATGAGCAGTTCTTC | CASSQLTGTNYNEQFF
TRBJ2-2 | . | TRBV7-6 | . | TGTGCCAGCAGCTTGATGCGACCCGGGGAGCTGTTTTTT | CASSLMRPGELFF
TRBJ2-7 | . | TRBV5-1 | . | TGCGCCAGCAGCTTGGCACAGGGCGGTCTAGACGAGCAGTACTTC | CASSLAQGGLDEQYF
TRBJ2-1 | . | TRBV5-1 | . | TGCGCCAGCAGCTTGTCCGCGGCAGCCTACAATGAGCAGTTCTTC | CASSLSAAAYNEQFF
TRBJ1-2 | TRBD1 | TRBV27 | . | TGTGCCAGCAGTTTTAACGGACAGGACTATGGCTACACCTTC | CASSFNGQDYGYTF
TRBJ1-6 | TRBD1 | TRBV2 | . | TGTGCCAGTCGGGACAGTCATAATTCACCCCTCCACTTT | CASRDSHNSPLHF
TRBJ1-4 | TRBD1 | TRBV10-2 | . | TGCGCCAGCAGCACGAGGGGGCCAAATGAAAAACTGTTTTTT | CASSTRGPNEKLFF
TRBJ1-2 | TRBD1 | TRBV4-1 | . | TGCGCCAGCAGCCAGACGACAGGGGCTAACTATGGCTACACCTTC | CASSQTTGANYGYTF
TRBJ2-6 | . | TRBV4-1 | once | TGCGCCAGCAGCCCAAGCACGCACAGGGCATCTTGGGGTGGGGCCAACGTCCTGACTTTC | CASSPSTHRASWGGANVLTF
TRBJ2-7 | . | TRBV5-6 | . | TGTGCCAGCAGCTCTCAGGGGGAGGCCTACGAGCAGTACTTC | CASSSQGEAYEQYF
TRBJ2-1 | . | TRBV11-3 | . | TGTGCCAGCAGCTTAAGAGGCGGGACCTACAATGAGCAGTTCTTC | CASSLRGGTYNEQFF
TRBJ2-1 | TRBD2 | TRBV5-6 | . | TGTGCCAGCAGCTTGGTTAGCGGGGGGGCCAATGAGCAGTTCTTC | CASSLVSGGANEQFF
TRBJ2-5 | . | TRBV4-3 | . | TGCGCCAGCAGCCAGCGGGGTAGCGGCCAAGAGACCCAGTACTTC | CASSQRGSGQETQYF
TRBJ2-1 | TRBD2 | TRBV7-9 | . | TGTGCCAGCAGCTCCTCTTTAGCGGGGGCCCGCTACAATGAGCAGTTCTTC | CASSSSLAGARYNEQFF
TRBJ1-2 | . | TRBV19 | . | TGTGCCAGTAGTATTTTTACCGGCTACACCTTC | CASSIFTGYTF
TRBJ2-7 | . | TRBV30 | . | TGTGCCTGGAGGCCTGGGGGGGCAGGGGCCGAGCAGTACTTC | CAWRPGGAGAEQYF
TRBJ2-7 | . | TRBV13 | . | TGTGCCAGCAGCTTATATGGACCTGCTAACGACGAGCAGTACTTC | CASSLYGPANDEQYF
TRBJ2-1 | TRBD1 | TRBV30 | . | TGTGCCTCGGTAGGGGACAGGGGGTACAATGAGCAGTTCTTC | CASVGDRGYNEQFF
TRBJ2-7 | . | TRBV10-1 | . | TGCGCCAGCAGTGGAAACAAGGACCTTCTGGTCTACGAGCAGTACTTC | CASSGNKDLLVYEQYF
TRBJ2-7 | . | TRBV7-2 | . | TGTGCCAGCAGCTTAGCATCACAGGGTTCCCACGAGCAGTACTTC | CASSLASQGSHEQYF
TRBJ1-5 | . | TRBV19 | . | TGTGCCAGTAGTATTGGCCTAAGTTATCAGCCCCAGCATTTT | CASSIGLSYQPQHF
TRBJ1-1 | . | TRBV5-1 | . | TGCGCCAGCAGCTTGGACGGCAGGGAGGGTACTGAAGCTTTCTTT | CASSLDGREGTEAFF
TRBJ2-7 | . | TRBV6-6 | once | TGTGCCAGCAGTTACGGGGACTCTTACGAGCAGTACTTC | CASSYGDSYEQYF
TRBJ1-5 | . | TRBV10-2 | . | TGCGCCAGTGCCCAGGACGGAAGCAATCAGCCCCAGCATTTT | CASAQDGSNQPQHF
TRBJ1-1 | . | TRBV14 | . | TGTGCCAGCAGCCCATGGGGGACTGAAGCTTTCTTT | CASSPWGTEAFF
TRBJ1-1 | . | TRBV6-1 | . | TGTGCCAGCAGTGTTCCGCCTGGGCGGGGGAACACTGAAGCTTTCTTT | CASSVPPGRGNTEAFF
TRBJ2-5 | . | TRBV6-1 | . | TGTGCCAGCAGGGGTCCGGAGACCCAGTACTTC | CASRGPETQYF
TRBJ2-7 | . | TRBV10-3 | . | TGTGCCATCAGTGAGCCAATTAGCTACGAGCAGTACTTC | CAISEPISYEQYF
TRBJ2-7 | . | TRBV5-1 | . | TGCGCCAGCAGCTTCGGGATAAACTACGAGCAGTACTTC | CASSFGINYEQYF
TRBJ1-2 | . | TRBV7-9 | . | TGTGCCAGCAGCCCGGCCCTGCTGGGCTATGGCTACACCTTC | CASSPALLGYGYTF
TRBJ2-7 | TRBD1 | TRBV7-3 | once | TGTGCCAGCAGCCAGGGACAGGGCCCCCACGAGCAGTACTTC | CASSQGQGPHEQYF
TRBJ2-7 | TRBD2 | TRBV27 | . | TGTGCCAGCTCTCTCGGGACTAGCGGGAGCTACGAGCAGTACTTC | CASSLGTSGSYEQYF
TRBJ2-7 | TRBD1 | TRBV7-9 | . | TGTGCCAGCAGCCCCCTCGGACAGGGGGCCTACGAGCAGTACTTC | CASSPLGQGAYEQYF
TRBJ2-7 | . | TRBV28 | . | TGTGCCAGCAGTTTAATCACCGAGCAGTACTTC | CASSLITEQYF